This T cell receptor beta chain is from a study of blood T cell repertoires in COVID-19. For the study at large: Specimens from acute and convalescent COVID-19 originated in the United States, Italy and Spain. PBMCs, B-cell-depleted T cells, or T cells were the source of the cDNA or gDNA that made up the material.

Germline lookup yields CDR1 DFQATT and CDR2 SNEGSKA (reference sequence). The CDR3 has 16 residues. The trim removed 3 bases at V and 4 bases at J, leaving 7 bases unmatched. The authors' processing: Using reference gene primer amplification, nucleated cell counts were estimated. Sequencing was performed with immunoSEQ multiplex PCR; in TCRdb, only in-frame clones are kept and a portion is missing. For V, J and clone size, that table is used; D and trimming come from the DNA. Here the sample spans more than 300,000 clones, about 89% being singletons. This chain links TRBV20-1 with TRBJ2-1; 12 positions match TRBD2. The sequencing input was peripheral blood. The receptor was isolated from a woman in her 30s with COVID-19, enrolled during active disease. The CDR3 reads CSASVPSGRVYNEQFF. CDR3 in DNA: TGCAGTGCTAGTGTTCCTAGCGGGAGGGTATACAATGAGCAGTTCTTC.